The 14 T cell receptor beta chains below all came from one sample that was sequenced in a study of regulatory T cells in long-lasting Graves disease. According to the study, TCR beta libraries were built with iRepertoire HTBI primers and CDR3-region Arm-PCR. A single record per CDR3 protein comes from TCRdb applying MiXCR to the multiplex PCR reads. The sample lists about 620,000 distinct CDR3 sequences, approximately 15% seen once, with around 19% in the top ten. Stated time point: newly diagnosed GD, antithyroid drugs for less than 3 months. Researchers made the TCR library from RNA that was extracted from PBMCs. These data also featured in a second study, about T cells in Graves' hyperthyroidism and ophthalmopathy.

The source was peripheral blood mononuclear cells (PBMCs), collected at new diagnosis, from a patient treated with antithyroid drugs. These receptors all come from a woman aged 25-40 years with Graves disease.

This clonotype came up many times. The chain recombines TRBV27 with TRBJ1-3; 8 positions agree with TRBD1. This CDR3 is built from 14 residues. Germline CDR1 MNHEY, CDR2 SMNVEV (reference sequence). J was trimmed by 2 bases and V by 6 bases; bases with no gene match: 3. The CDR3 region has the DNA TGTGCCAGCAGGGAACAGGGGGCTGGAAACACCATATATTTT. Translating it yields CASREQGAGNTIYF.

This clonotype has at least ten counts. The V gene is TRBV28, the J gene TRBJ1-1; perhaps TRBD1 as D (5 bases). Trimming took off 4 bases at V and 7 bases at J, with 28 bases between the two ends. The CDR3 spans 18 residues. Germline CDR1 is MDHEN and CDR2 is SYDVKM. The CDR3 nucleotides are TGTGCCAGCAGTTACACTATCGGGGGGGGTACAAGAGGTATTGAAGCTTTCTTT. Protein: CASSYTIGGGTRGIEAFF.

This sequence joins TRBV27 and TRBJ1-4; D is perhaps TRBD1 (6 bases). Germline values: CDR1 MNHEY, CDR2 SMNVEV (reference sequence). Trimming took 4 bases from V and 6 from J, leaving 12 bases between them. The CDR3 spans 14 residues. The CDR3 nucleotides are TGTGCCAGCAGTTGGGGCAGGGGAGATGAAAAACTGTTTTTT. This sequence encodes CASSWGRGDEKLFF.

J is TRBJ2-3 and V is TRBV5-6; no reliable D call. V was pared by 0 bases and J by 0 bases, with 11 bases between. The CDR3 loop spans 16 amino acids. Germline assignment: CDR1 SGHDT and CDR2 YYEEEE. The CDR3 DNA follows: TGTGCCAGCAGCTTGGCCGTTACCTCTAGCACAGATACGCAGTATTTT. Its translation: CASSLAVTSSTDTQYF.

This clonotype was seen at least ten times. The chain is built from TRBV2 and TRBJ2-4, with D perhaps matching TRBD1 (6 bases). Looked up from germline, CDR1 is SNHLY and CDR2 is FYNNEI. V was cut by 5 bases and J by 6 bases, with 11 bases left in between. The CDR3 has 13 amino acids. The CDR3 here is CASSRTASNIQYF. The CDR3 DNA follows: TGTGCCAGCAGTCGGACAGCGTCAAACATTCAGTACTTC.

This clonotype has at least ten counts. The chain employs TRBV10-3 and TRBJ1-2; D may be TRBD1 (6 bases). Trimming left V 3 bases short and J 5 bases short, with 10 bases between. Germline CDR1 is ENHRY and CDR2 is SYGVKD. The CDR3 covers 13 residues. The CDR3 DNA reads as TGTGCCATCAGTGATTCTACAGGGTATGGCTACACCTTC. Its translation: CAISDSTGYGYTF.

This clonotype was seen repeatedly, ten times or more. This sequence joins TRBV5-1 and TRBJ2-2; D is undetermined. Trimming took 5 bases from V and 1 from J, leaving 6 bases between them. CDR3 size: 13 residues. CDR1 is SGHRS and CDR2 is YFSETQ in the germline V gene. CDR3 sequence: CASRPQNTGELFF. CDR3 nucleotide sequence: TGCGCCAGCAGGCCCCAGAACACCGGGGAGCTGTTTTTT.

This clonotype was recorded a few times. The genes are TRBV20-1 and TRBJ2-3; weak D call: TRBD2 (6 bases). The germline CDR1 and CDR2 sequences are DFQATT and SNEGSKA (reference sequence). V was cut by 1 base and J by 2 bases, with 13 bases left in between. The CDR3 runs 15 residues. The CDR3 sequence is CSARGGPGATDTQYF. CDR3 bases: TGCAGTGCTAGAGGAGGGCCGGGAGCCACAGATACGCAGTATTTT.

The sample holds many counts of this clonotype. The V and J genes are TRBV7-9 and TRBJ2-5; tentatively, D is TRBD1 or TRBD2 (5 bases each). The CDR3 totals 15 residues. Trimming cost V 1 base and J 3 bases, with 12 bases left between them. Germline CDR1 and CDR2: SEHNR and FQNEAQ (reference sequence). Here the CDR3 reads CASSLGDLRKETQYF. CDR3 coding DNA: TGTGCCAGCAGCTTAGGGGACCTCAGGAAAGAGACCCAGTACTTC.

This clonotype occurred a few times. The chain employs TRBV5-1 and TRBJ2-2, with D hard to call. Trimming took off 2 bases at V and 1 base at J, with 3 bases between the two ends. This CDR3 spans 13 amino acids. Germline lookup yields CDR1 SGHRS and CDR2 YFSETQ. CDR3 bases: TGCGCCAGCAGCTTTTGGAACACCGGGGAGCTGTTTTTT. This sequence encodes CASSFWNTGELFF.

This clonotype was observed at least ten times. The germline gene is not matched at one end of the junction; a read error may be the cause. The genes are TRBV7-7 and TRBJ2-2; 8 positions match TRBD2. The germline gives CDR1 SSHAT, CDR2 FNYEAQ (reference sequence). CDR3 length: 15 residues. CDR3 coding DNA: TGTGCTAGCAGCCCGGGACTAGCGAACACCGGGGAGCTGTTTTTT. As protein: CASSPGLANTGELFF. Based on the CDR3 plus reference TRBV7-7 and TRBJ2-2, the full variable domain is GAGVSQSPRYKVTKRGQDVTLRCDPISSHATLYWYQQALGQGPEFLTYFNYEAQPDKSGLPSDRFSAERPEGSISTLTIQRTEQRDSAMYRCASSPGLANTGELFFGEGSRLTVL.

The V gene is TRBV5-6, the J gene TRBJ2-7; 8 nucleotides match TRBD1. Trimming cost V 2 bases and J 5 bases; bases outside gene matches: 15. This CDR3 is built from 17 residues. Germline V gene data show CDR1 as SGHDT and CDR2 as YYEEEE. The CDR3 DNA reads as TGTGCCAGCAGCTTAAGTGGTTGGACAGGGTTCATCGACGAGCAGTACTTC. Translated, it gives CASSLSGWTGFIDEQYF.

This clonotype was observed many times. The rearrangement links TRBV15 to TRBJ2-1; TRBD2 matches at 7 bases. The germline V gene has CDR1 LNHNV and CDR2 YYDKDF (reference sequence). The V segment lost 4 bases and the J segment 5 bases; nucleotides outside the gene matches: 8. CDR3 length equals 15 residues. CDR3 bases: TGTGCCACCAGCAAATCGCGGGAGTTCAACAATGAGCAGTTCTTC. Its protein is CATSKSREFNNEQFF. The full variable domain, with the rest looked up from reference TRBV15 and TRBJ2-1, is DAMVIQNPRYQVTQFGKPVTLSCSQTLNHNVMYWYQQKSSQAPKLLFHYYDKDFNNEADTPDNFQSRRPNTSFCFLDIRSPGLGDTAMYLCATSKSREFNNEQFFGPGTRLTVL.

The chain is built from TRBV7-3 and TRBJ1-2; tentatively, D is TRBD1 (5 bases). CDR3 size: 15 residues. V was pared by 2 bases and J by 7 bases, with 17 bases between. Germline-derived CDR1 and CDR2 are SGHTA and FQGTGA. In DNA, the CDR3 is TGTGCCAGCAGCTTACAGGGAGCAACCCCTTCTGGCTACACCTTC. Translation: CASSLQGATPSGYTF. Full variable domain (remainder filled in from reference TRBV7-3 and TRBJ1-2): GAGVSQTPSNKVTEKGKYVELRCDPISGHTALYWYRQSLGQGPEFLIYFQGTGAADDSGLPNDRFFAVRPEGSVSTLKIQRTERGDSAVYLCASSLQGATPSGYTFGSGTRLTVV.